This TCR beta chain was recovered during a study of blood T cells in healthy people across ages. A second about 6 to 12 cycle PCR used barcoded and J-beta primers. TCRdb redid the calling of the 5' RACE reads with MiXCR, one entry per CDR3 protein. The data contain 1.5 million to 2 million distinct CDR3 sequences, around half of them singletons. Trimming removed 0 bases at V and 0 bases at J, with 12 bases between. This CDR3 comprises 17 residues. Germline V CDR1 and CDR2: LGHNA, YSLEER. This clonotype has more than one count but fewer than ten. The receptor was derived from a woman between 40 and 55 years old in good health. The sample was blood. V usage is TRBV4-3 and J usage is TRBJ2-1; D unclear. CDR3 sequence: CASSQDPQPSSYNEQFF. The CDR3 nucleotides read TGCGCCAGCAGCCAAGACCCCCAACCTAGCTCCTACAATGAGCAGTTCTTC.